The 5 T cell receptor beta chains in this list originate from one sample, sequenced in a study of cytomegalovirus exposure and HLA in healthy donors. The PCR had 60 Vbeta and 13 Jbeta primers. Produced via immunoSEQ multiplex PCR; TCRdb's table is partial and in-frame only. Among about 67,000 clones listed, 80% to 90% were seen once. Material for sequencing was PBMCs. Receptor source: a woman in her 30s in good health and CMV-seropositive.

This chain links TRBV10-3 with TRBJ2-7; 9 nucleotides align to TRBD1. The V segment lost 0 bases and the J segment 3 bases; nucleotides outside the gene matches: 6. Germline-derived CDR1 and CDR2 are ENHRY and SYGVKD. CDR3 length equals 16 residues. CDR3 sequence: CAISESKGDRVYEQYF. In nucleotides, the CDR3 is TGTGCCATCAGTGAGTCGAAAGGGGACAGGGTCTACGAGCAGTACTTC.

V gene TRBV28 combines with J gene TRBJ1-2, with D perhaps TRBD1 (5 bases). The germline V and J ends were trimmed by 4 bases and 6 bases, with 15 bases remaining between them. This CDR3 contains 14 residues. Germline V gene lookup returns CDR1 MDHEN and CDR2 SYDVKM. This CDR3 reads CASSSGGSYNGYTF. The CDR3 DNA follows: TGTGCCAGCAGTTCCGGGGGTTCTTACAATGGCTACACCTTC.

The V call is TRBV5-6, the J call TRBJ1-3; no clear D. The V gene lost 0 bases and the J gene lost 3 bases, with 10 bases spanning the gap. Per germline, CDR1 SGHDT and CDR2 YYEEEE. This CDR3 spans 15 amino acids. CDR3 bases: TGTGCCAGCAGCTTGGGTCCTAGAAGTGGAAACACCATATATTTT. Amino acids: CASSLGPRSGNTIYF.

The V call is TRBV7-9, the J call TRBJ2-7, with TRBD2 identical over 11 bases. This CDR3 comprises 15 residues. V dropped 3 bases and J dropped 7; count of bases not matched to a gene: 8. Germline CDR1 SEHNR, CDR2 FQNEAQ (reference sequence). CDR3 DNA sequence: TGTGCCAGCAGCTTGTATAGCGGGAGGGCCGGAGAGCAGTACTTC. This sequence encodes CASSLYSGRAGEQYF.

The chain couples TRBV7-8 to TRBJ1-1; TRBD1 matches at 7 bases. Germline V gene lookup returns CDR1 SGHVS and CDR2 FQNEAQ. Trimming at V came to 1 base and at J to 9 bases, leaving 11 bases not matched to a gene. The CDR3 is 15 amino acids. The CDR3 protein is CASSLEQGRRPKAFF. CDR3 DNA: TGTGCCAGCAGCTTAGAACAGGGGCGGCGACCTAAAGCTTTCTTT.